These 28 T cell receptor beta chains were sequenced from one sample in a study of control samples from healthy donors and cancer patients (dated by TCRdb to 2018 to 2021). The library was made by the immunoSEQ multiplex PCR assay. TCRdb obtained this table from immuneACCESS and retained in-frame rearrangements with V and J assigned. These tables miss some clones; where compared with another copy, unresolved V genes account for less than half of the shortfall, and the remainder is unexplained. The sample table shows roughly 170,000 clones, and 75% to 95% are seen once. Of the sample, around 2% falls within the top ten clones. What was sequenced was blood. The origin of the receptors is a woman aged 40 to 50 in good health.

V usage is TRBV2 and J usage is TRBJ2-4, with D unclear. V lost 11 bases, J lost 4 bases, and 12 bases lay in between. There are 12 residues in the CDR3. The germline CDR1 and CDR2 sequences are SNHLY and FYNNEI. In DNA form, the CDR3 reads TGTGCCTCCAGAGAGGCAAAAAACATTCAGTACTTC. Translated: CASREAKNIQYF. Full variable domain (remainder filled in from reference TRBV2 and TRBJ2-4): EPEVTQTPSHQVTQMGQEVILRCVPISNHLYFYWYRQILGQKVEFLVSFYNNEISEKSEIFDDQFSVERPDGSNFTLKIRSTKLEDSAMYFCASREAKNIQYFGAGTRLSVL.

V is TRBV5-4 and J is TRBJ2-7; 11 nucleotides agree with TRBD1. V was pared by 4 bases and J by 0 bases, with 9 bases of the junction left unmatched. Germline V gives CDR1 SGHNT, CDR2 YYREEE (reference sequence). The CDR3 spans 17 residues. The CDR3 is CASSPREGTGGSYEQYF. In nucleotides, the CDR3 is TGTGCCAGCAGCCCGCGGGAAGGGACAGGGGGCTCCTACGAGCAGTACTTC.

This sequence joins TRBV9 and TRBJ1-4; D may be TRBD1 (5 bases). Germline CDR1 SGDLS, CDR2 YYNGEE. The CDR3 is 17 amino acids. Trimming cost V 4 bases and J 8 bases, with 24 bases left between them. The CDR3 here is CASSTGPGTGGGEKLFF. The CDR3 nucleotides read TGTGCCAGCAGCACCGGACCAGGAACGGGTGGGGGGGAAAAACTGTTTTTT.

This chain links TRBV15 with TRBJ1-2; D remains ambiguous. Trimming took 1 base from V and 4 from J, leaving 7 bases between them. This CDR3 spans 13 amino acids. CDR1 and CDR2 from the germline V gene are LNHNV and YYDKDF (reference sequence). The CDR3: CATSRANSYGYTF. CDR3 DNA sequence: TGTGCCACCAGCAGAGCCAACAGCTATGGCTACACCTTC.

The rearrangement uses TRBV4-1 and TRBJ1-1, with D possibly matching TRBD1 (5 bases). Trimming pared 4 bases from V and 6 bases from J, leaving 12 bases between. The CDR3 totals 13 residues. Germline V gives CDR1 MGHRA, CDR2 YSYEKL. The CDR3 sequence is CASSPTPGAEAFF. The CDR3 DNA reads TGCGCCAGCAGCCCCACCCCGGGGGCTGAAGCTTTCTTT.

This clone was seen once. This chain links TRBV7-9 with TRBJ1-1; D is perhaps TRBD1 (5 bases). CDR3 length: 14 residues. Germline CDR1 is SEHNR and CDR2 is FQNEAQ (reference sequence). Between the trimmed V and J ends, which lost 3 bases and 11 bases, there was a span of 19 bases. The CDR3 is CASSLNQGFLWAFF. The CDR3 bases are TGTGCCAGCAGCTTGAATCAGGGTTTTTTATGGGCTTTCTTT.

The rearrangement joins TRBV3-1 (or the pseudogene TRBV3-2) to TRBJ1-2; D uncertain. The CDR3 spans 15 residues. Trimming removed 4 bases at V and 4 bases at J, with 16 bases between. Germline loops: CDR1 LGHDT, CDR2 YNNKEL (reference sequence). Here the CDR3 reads CASSPHGEKLYGYTF. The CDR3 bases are TGTGCCAGCAGCCCTCATGGGGAGAAGCTCTATGGCTACACCTTC.

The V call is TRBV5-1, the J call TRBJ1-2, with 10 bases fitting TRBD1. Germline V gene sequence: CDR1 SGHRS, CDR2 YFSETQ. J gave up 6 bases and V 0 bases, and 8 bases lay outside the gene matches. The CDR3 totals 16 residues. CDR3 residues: CASSLARGQGMDGYTF. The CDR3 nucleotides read TGCGCCAGCAGCTTGGCCAGGGGACAGGGGATGGATGGCTACACCTTC. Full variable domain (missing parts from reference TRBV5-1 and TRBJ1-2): KAGVTQTPRYLIKTRGQQVTLSCSPISGHRSVSWYQQTPGQGLQFLFEYFSETQRNKGNFPGRFSGRQFSNSRSEMNVSTLELGDSALYLCASSLARGQGMDGYTFGSGTRLTVV.

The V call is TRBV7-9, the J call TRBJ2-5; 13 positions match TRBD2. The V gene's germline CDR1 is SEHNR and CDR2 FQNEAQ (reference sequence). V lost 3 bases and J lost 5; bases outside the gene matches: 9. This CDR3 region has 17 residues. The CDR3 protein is CASSFKLAGGQKETQYF. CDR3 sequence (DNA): TGTGCCAGCAGCTTCAAACTAGCGGGGGGGCAGAAGGAGACCCAGTACTTC.

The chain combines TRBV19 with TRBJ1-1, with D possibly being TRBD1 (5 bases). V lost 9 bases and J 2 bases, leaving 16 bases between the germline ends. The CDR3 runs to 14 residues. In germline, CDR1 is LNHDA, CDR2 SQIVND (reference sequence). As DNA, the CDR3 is TGTGCCAGCCTCTTAGGACACATAAACACTGAAGCTTTCTTT. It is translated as CASLLGHINTEAFF.

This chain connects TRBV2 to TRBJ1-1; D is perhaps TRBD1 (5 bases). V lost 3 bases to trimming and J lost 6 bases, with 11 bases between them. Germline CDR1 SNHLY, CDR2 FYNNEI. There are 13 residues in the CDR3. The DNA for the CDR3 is TGTGCCAGCAGTGACCAGGGATCGGCTGAAGCTTTCTTT. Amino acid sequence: CASSDQGSAEAFF.

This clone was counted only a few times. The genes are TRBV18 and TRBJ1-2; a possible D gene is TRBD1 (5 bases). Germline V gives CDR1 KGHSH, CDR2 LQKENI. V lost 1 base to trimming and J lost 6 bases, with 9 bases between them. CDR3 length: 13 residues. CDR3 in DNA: TGTGCCAGCTCACCACGACGAGGGGATGGCTACACCTTC. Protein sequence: CASSPRRGDGYTF.

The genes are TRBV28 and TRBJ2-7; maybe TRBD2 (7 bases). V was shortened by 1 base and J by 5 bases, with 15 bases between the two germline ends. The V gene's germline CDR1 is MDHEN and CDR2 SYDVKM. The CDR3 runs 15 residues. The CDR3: CASSLLRGALHEQYF. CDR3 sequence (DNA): TGTGCCAGCAGTTTATTACGGGGGGCGCTCCACGAGCAGTACTTC.

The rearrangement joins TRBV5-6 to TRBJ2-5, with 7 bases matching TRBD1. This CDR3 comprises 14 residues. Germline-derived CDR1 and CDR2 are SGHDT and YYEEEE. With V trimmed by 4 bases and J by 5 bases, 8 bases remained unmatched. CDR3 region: CASSVQGEWETQYF. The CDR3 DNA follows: TGTGCCAGCAGCGTGCAGGGGGAGTGGGAGACCCAGTACTTC.

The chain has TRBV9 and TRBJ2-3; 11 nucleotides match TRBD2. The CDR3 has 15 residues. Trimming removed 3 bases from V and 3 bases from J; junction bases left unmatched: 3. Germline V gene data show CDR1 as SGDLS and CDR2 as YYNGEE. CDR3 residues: CASSALAGVTDTQYF. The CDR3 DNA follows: TGTGCCAGCAGCGCACTAGCGGGGGTGACAGATACGCAGTATTTT.

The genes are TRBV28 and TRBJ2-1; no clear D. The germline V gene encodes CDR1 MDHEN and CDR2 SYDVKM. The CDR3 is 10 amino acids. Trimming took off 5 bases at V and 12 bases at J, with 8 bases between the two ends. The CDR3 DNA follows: TGTGCCAGCAGTAACGGGCGGCAGTTCTTC. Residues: CASSNGRQFF.

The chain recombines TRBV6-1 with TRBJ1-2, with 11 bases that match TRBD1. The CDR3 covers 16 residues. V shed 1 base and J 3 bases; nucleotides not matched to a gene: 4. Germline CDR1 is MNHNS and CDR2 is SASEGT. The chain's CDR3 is CASSEVRDRGDYGYTF. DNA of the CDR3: TGTGCCAGCAGTGAAGTTCGGGACAGGGGGGACTATGGCTACACCTTC.

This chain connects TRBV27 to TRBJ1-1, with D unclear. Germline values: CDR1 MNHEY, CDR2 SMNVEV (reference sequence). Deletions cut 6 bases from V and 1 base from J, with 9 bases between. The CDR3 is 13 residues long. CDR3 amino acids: CASSLSWNTEAFF. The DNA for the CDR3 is TGTGCCAGCAGCCTATCATGGAACACTGAAGCTTTCTTT.

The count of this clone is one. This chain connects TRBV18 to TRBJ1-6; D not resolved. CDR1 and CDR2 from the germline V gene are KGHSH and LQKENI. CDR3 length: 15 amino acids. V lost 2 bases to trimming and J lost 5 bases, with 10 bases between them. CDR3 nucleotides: TGTGCCAGCTCACCAGCGGTAGTGGATAATTCACCCCTCCACTTT. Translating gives CASSPAVVDNSPLHF.

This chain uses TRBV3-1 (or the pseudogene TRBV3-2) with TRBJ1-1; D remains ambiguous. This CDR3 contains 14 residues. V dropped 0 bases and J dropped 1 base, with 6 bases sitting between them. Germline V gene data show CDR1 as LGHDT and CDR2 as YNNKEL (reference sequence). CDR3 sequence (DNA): TGTGCCAGCAGCCAAGAACAGCCGAACACTGAAGCTTTCTTT. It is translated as CASSQEQPNTEAFF.

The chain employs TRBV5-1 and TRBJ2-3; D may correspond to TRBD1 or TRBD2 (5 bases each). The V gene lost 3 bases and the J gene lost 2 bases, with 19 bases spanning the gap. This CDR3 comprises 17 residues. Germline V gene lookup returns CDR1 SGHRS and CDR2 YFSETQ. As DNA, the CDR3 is TGCGCCAGCAGCTCAGGGTTGTCGGGGTCTTACACAGATACGCAGTATTTT. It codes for CASSSGLSGSYTDTQYF.

This CDR3 reads CASSTLGTGGSPLHF. As DNA, the CDR3 is TGTGCCAGTAGTACCTTGGGGACAGGGGGTTCACCCCTCCACTTT. V and J are TRBV19 and TRBJ1-6; 11 bases map to TRBD1. The CDR3 sequence is 15 residues long. Germline V gene sequence: CDR1 LNHDA, CDR2 SQIVND (reference sequence). V trimming: 4 bases; J trimming: 9 bases; junction bases outside the gene matches: 5.

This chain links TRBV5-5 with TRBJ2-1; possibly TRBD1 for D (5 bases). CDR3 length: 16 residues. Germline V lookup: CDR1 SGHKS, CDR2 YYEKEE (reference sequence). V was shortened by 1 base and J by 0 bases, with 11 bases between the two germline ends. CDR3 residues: CASSLSQGSSYNEQFF. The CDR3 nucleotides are TGTGCCAGCAGCTTGTCTCAGGGAAGCTCCTACAATGAGCAGTTCTTC.

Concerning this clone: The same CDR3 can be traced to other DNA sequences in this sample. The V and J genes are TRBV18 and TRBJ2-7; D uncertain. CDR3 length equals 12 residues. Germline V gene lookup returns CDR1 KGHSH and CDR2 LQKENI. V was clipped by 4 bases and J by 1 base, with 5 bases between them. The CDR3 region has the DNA TGTGCCAGCTCACTTAGTTCCTACGAGCAGTACTTC. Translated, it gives CASSLSSYEQYF.

The CDR3 loop is CASSPLESSYNEQFF. CDR3 nucleotides: TGTGCCAGCAGCCCGCTGGAGAGCTCCTACAATGAGCAGTTCTTC. The rearrangement links TRBV6-5 to TRBJ2-1, with D unresolved. The CDR3 spans 15 residues. Per the germline V gene, CDR1 is MNHEY and CDR2 is SVGAGI. V gave up 6 bases and J gave up 0 bases, with 12 bases separating them.

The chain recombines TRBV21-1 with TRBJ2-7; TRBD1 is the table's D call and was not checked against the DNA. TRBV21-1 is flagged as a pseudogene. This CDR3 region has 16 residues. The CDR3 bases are TGTGCCAGCAGCCACTGGAGCGGGACAGGGGGCTACGAGCAGTACTTC. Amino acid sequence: CASSHWSGTGGYEQYF.

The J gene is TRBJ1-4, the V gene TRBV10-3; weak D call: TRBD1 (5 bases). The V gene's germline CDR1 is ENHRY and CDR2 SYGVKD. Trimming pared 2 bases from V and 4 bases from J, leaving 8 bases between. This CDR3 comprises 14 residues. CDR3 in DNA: TGTGCCATCAGTGAGGGGGGGTTTAATGAAAAACTGTTTTTT. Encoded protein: CAISEGGFNEKLFF.

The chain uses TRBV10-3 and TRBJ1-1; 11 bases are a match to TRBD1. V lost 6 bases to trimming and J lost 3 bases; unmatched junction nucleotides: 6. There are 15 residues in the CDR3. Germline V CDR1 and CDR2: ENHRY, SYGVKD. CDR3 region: CAIRSPDRGHTEAFF. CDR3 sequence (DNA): TGTGCCATCAGATCACCGGACAGGGGGCACACTGAAGCTTTCTTT.